This T cell receptor beta chain was recorded in a study of T-cell memory formation after mild COVID-19. Across the whole study: Largely, TCR clusters stayed within a single donor.

TCRdb ran MiXCR on the 5' RACE reads and lists one entry per CDR3 protein. The sample shows 65,000 to 95,000 distinct CDR3 sequences, roughly 13% of them seen only once. This clonotype appeared a few times. Trimming cost V 5 bases and J 2 bases; bases outside gene matches: 3. The CDR3 is 15 amino acids. Looked up from germline, CDR1 is SGHNT and CDR2 is YENEEA. This receptor was taken from a man between 18 and 35 years old who had mild COVID-19 (a few samples of this study predate the infection). Cell type and time point are not known. The chain is built from TRBV11-3 and TRBJ2-1; 10 nucleotides agree with TRBD1. Specimen: PBMCs or a T cell subset sorted from them (not recorded which). The chain's CDR3 is CASSPDRGTYNEQFF. The CDR3 DNA reads as TGTGCCAGCAGCCCGGACAGGGGGACCTACAATGAGCAGTTCTTC.